Below, 20 T cell receptor beta chains from the same sample are listed, as sequenced in a study of siplizumab effects on memory and regulatory T cells. TCRdb keeps only in-frame clones here, not all; method: immunoSEQ multiplex PCR. The sample has some 62,000 clones; roughly 85% are singletons. The sequencing sample was made of memory CD4+ T cells sorted from blood. The receptors were gathered from a human donor in good health.

This clone was observed a few times. This sequence joins TRBV6-5 and TRBJ1-5; 9 positions agree with TRBD1. The CDR3 consists of 15 residues. Germline V gene sequence: CDR1 MNHEY, CDR2 SVGAGI. Trimming cost V 0 bases and J 7 bases; bases outside gene matches: 4. The CDR3 sequence is CASSYSGTGRQPQHF. CDR3 in DNA: TGTGCCAGCAGTTACTCGGGGACAGGGCGACAGCCCCAGCATTTT.

The rearrangement links TRBV7-2 to TRBJ2-5, with D possibly matching TRBD1 (6 bases). V shed 4 bases and J shed 2 bases, with 11 bases lying between them. There are 14 residues in the CDR3. Germline V gene lookup returns CDR1 SGHTA and CDR2 FQGNSA. The CDR3 coding sequence is TGTGCCAGCAGCTGGACAGACAAACAAGAGACCCAGTACTTC. Protein: CASSWTDKQETQYF.

This clone has a handful of counts. The genes are TRBV7-9 and TRBJ1-6; TRBD1 is a possible D gene (5 bases). The CDR3 loop spans 14 amino acids. Trimming removed 2 bases at V and 7 bases at J, with 9 bases between. CDR1 SEHNR and CDR2 FQNEAQ come from the germline V gene (reference sequence). The CDR3 nucleotides read TGTGCCAGCAGCTTACAGGGATCCAATTCACCCCTCCACTTT. Translation: CASSLQGSNSPLHF. The whole variable domain, remainder taken from reference TRBV7-9 and TRBJ1-6, is DTGVSQNPRHKITKRGQNVTFRCDPISEHNRLYWYRQTLGQGPEFLTYFQNEAQLEKSRLLSDRFSAERPKGSFSTLEIQRTEQGDSAMYLCASSLQGSNSPLHFGNGTRLTVT.

The chain joins TRBV2 to TRBJ1-2, with TRBD1 as a possible D gene (5 bases). CDR3 size: 13 residues. Germline CDR1 SNHLY, CDR2 FYNNEI. The V and J ends lost 4 bases and 4 bases respectively, with 10 bases between them. CDR3 in amino acids: CASSVQVGYGYTF. The DNA of the CDR3 is TGTGCCAGCAGTGTACAGGTGGGCTATGGCTACACCTTC.

The V gene is TRBV6-5, the J gene TRBJ1-2; a possible D gene is TRBD1 (5 bases). There are 13 residues in the CDR3. Germline lookup yields CDR1 MNHEY and CDR2 SVGAGI. Trimming cost V 4 bases and J 0 bases, with 6 bases left between them. This CDR3 reads CASSSTANYGYTF. As DNA, the CDR3 is TGTGCCAGCAGTTCGACAGCTAACTATGGCTACACCTTC.

CDR3 DNA sequence: TGTGCCAGCAGTCCCGGGACAGGGGGCCACATTCAGTACTTC. It specifies CASSPGTGGHIQYF. V usage is TRBV6-1 and J usage is TRBJ2-4; 12 nucleotides agree with TRBD1. CDR3 size: 14 residues. After removal of 5 bases from V and 8 bases from J, the junction contained 4 bases not matched to a gene. In germline, CDR1 is MNHNS, CDR2 SASEGT.

The chain links TRBV28 to TRBJ1-1; TRBD1 might be the D (5 bases). V was pared by 1 base and J by 13 bases, with 25 bases between. Germline V CDR1 and CDR2: MDHEN, SYDVKM. The CDR3 is 16 residues long. The CDR3 DNA sequence: TGTGCCAGCAGTTTATACGGGGGGGGATCCACGATTGGAGGTTTCTTT. Translation: CASSLYGGGSTIGGFF.

The chain carries TRBV6-5 and TRBJ2-4; TRBD2 aligns across 16 bases. CDR1 MNHEY and CDR2 SVGAGI come from the germline V gene. J was trimmed by 9 bases and V by 3 bases; bases with no gene match: 5. The CDR3 is 16 amino acids. The chain's CDR3 is CASSYGTSGGEGIQYF. The CDR3 nucleotides read TGTGCCAGCAGTTATGGGACTAGCGGGGGGGAAGGCATTCAGTACTTC.

This rearrangement joins TRBV4-3 to TRBJ2-1; D gene uncertain. The germline V gene has CDR1 LGHNA and CDR2 YSLEER. The CDR3 covers 13 residues. The ends were cut back, 8 bases at V and 6 bases at J, with 14 bases in the middle. This CDR3 reads CASGISVGNEQFF. DNA of the CDR3: TGCGCCAGCGGAATAAGCGTGGGCAATGAGCAGTTCTTC.

The chain combines TRBV18 with TRBJ1-6; 7 bases match TRBD1. The junction had 3 bases not matched to a gene; V was cut back by 6 bases and J by 10 bases. Germline V gene data show CDR1 as KGHSH and CDR2 as LQKENI. The CDR3 has 12 amino acids. The CDR3 coding sequence is TGTGCCAGCTCTGGACAGGCGTCACCCCTCCACTTT. Protein product: CASSGQASPLHF. The variable domain in full, with the rest retrieved from reference TRBV18 and TRBJ1-6, is NAGVMQNPRHLVRRRGQEARLRCSPMKGHSHVYWYRQLPEEGLKFMVYLQKENIIDESGMPKERFSAEFPKEGPSILRIQQVVRGDSAAYFCASSGQASPLHFGNGTRLTVT.

This clone was counted a few times. As DNA, the CDR3 is TGTGCCAGCAGCTTAGACCAGGGCTTGGCTCAGCCCCAGCATTTT. Translation gives CASSLDQGLAQPQHF. The chain combines TRBV7-2 with TRBJ1-5, with TRBD1 as a possible D gene (5 bases). The CDR3 runs to 15 residues. Germline CDR1 reads SGHTA; CDR2 reads FQGNSA. With 1 base removed from V and 6 bases from J, the gap between germline ends came to 13 bases.

This chain uses TRBV7-9 with TRBJ2-7; D gene uncertain. The germline CDR1 and CDR2 sequences are SEHNR and FQNEAQ (reference sequence). Trimming removed 0 bases from V and 7 bases from J, with 10 bases in between. The CDR3 runs to 13 residues. The CDR3 here is CASSLARFGEQYF. As DNA, the CDR3 is TGTGCCAGCAGCTTAGCACGGTTTGGGGAGCAGTACTTC.

CDR3 residues: CAWSGLNTGELFF. The DNA of the CDR3 is TGTGCCTGGAGTGGTCTAAACACCGGGGAGCTGTTTTTT. The chain has TRBV30 and TRBJ2-2, with no clear D. V was pared by 1 base and J by 2 bases, with 5 bases between. The germline V gene encodes CDR1 GTSNPN and CDR2 SVGIG (reference sequence). The CDR3 has 13 residues.

V usage is TRBV5-1 and J usage is TRBJ2-7, with 8 bases identical to TRBD1. This CDR3 has 14 residues. V shed 4 bases, J shed 3 bases, and the junction held 6 bases outside the gene matches. The V gene's germline CDR1 is SGHRS and CDR2 YFSETQ. This CDR3 is CASSPDRVDYEQYF. The CDR3 region has the DNA TGCGCCAGCAGCCCGGACAGGGTTGACTACGAGCAGTACTTC.

The V gene is TRBV29-1, the J gene TRBJ1-2, with a weak D call TRBD1 (6 bases). The CDR3 contains 16 residues. Trimming cost V 2 bases and J 0 bases, with 16 bases left between them. Per the germline V gene, CDR1 is SQVTM and CDR2 is ANQGSEA. CDR3 DNA sequence: TGCAGCGTTGAAAGGGGGACGCTCATAGCTAACTATGGCTACACCTTC. Protein: CSVERGTLIANYGYTF.

The V and J genes are TRBV4-2 and TRBJ1-4, with TRBD1 matching 11 bases. The J segment lost 8 bases and the V segment lost 2 bases, leaving 7 bases of the junction unmatched. The CDR3 has 16 amino acids. The germline gives CDR1 LGHNA, CDR2 YNFKEQ. The CDR3, as DNA: TGTGCCAGCAGCCAATTATCGGACAGGGGGCGGGAAAAACTGTTTTTT. Residues: CASSQLSDRGREKLFF.

This chain connects TRBV7-7 to TRBJ2-2; D tentatively fits TRBD1 or TRBD2 (6 bases each). Germline V CDR1 and CDR2: SSHAT, FNYEAQ (reference sequence). V gave up 10 bases and J gave up 2 bases, with 17 bases separating them. CDR3 length: 15 residues. The DNA for the CDR3 is TGTGCCACCTCCGGAGGGACACATAACACCGGGGAGCTGTTTTTT. Encoded protein: CATSGGTHNTGELFF.

J is TRBJ1-2 and V is TRBV7-9, with TRBD1 as a possible D gene (5 bases). Trimming left V 7 bases short and J 8 bases short, with 17 bases between. There are 13 residues in the CDR3. From germline, CDR1 is SEHNR and CDR2 FQNEAQ (reference sequence). In nucleotides, the CDR3 is TGTGCCAGCACTCGAGGCGCGGGGGAGGGCTACACCTTC. This translates into CASTRGAGEGYTF. Based on the CDR3 plus reference TRBV7-9 and TRBJ1-2, the full variable domain is DTGVSQNPRHKITKRGQNVTFRCDPISEHNRLYWYRQTLGQGPEFLTYFQNEAQLEKSRLLSDRFSAERPKGSFSTLEIQRTEQGDSAMYLCASTRGAGEGYTFGSGTRLTVV.

The rearrangement uses TRBV7-9 and TRBJ2-7; D remains unclear. The CDR3 runs to 14 residues. Germline V gene data show CDR1 as SEHNR and CDR2 as FQNEAQ (reference sequence). V lost 4 bases and J lost 6, with 16 bases in between. The CDR3 is CASSSDIVSAEQYF. CDR3 coding DNA: TGTGCCAGCAGCTCCGACATAGTCTCGGCCGAGCAGTACTTC. The variable domain in full, with the rest retrieved from reference TRBV7-9 and TRBJ2-7, is DTGVSQNPRHKITKRGQNVTFRCDPISEHNRLYWYRQTLGQGPEFLTYFQNEAQLEKSRLLSDRFSAERPKGSFSTLEIQRTEQGDSAMYLCASSSDIVSAEQYFGPGTRLTVT.

This clone has only a few counts. V is TRBV7-9 and J is TRBJ1-3; the D gene is possibly TRBD1 (6 bases). The CDR3 covers 14 residues. The ends were cut back, 6 bases at V and 3 bases at J, with 12 bases in the middle. Per germline, CDR1 SEHNR and CDR2 FQNEAQ (reference sequence). The CDR3 protein is CASSPTGHGNTIYF. For the CDR3, the DNA is TGTGCCAGCAGTCCCACAGGGCATGGAAACACCATATATTTT.